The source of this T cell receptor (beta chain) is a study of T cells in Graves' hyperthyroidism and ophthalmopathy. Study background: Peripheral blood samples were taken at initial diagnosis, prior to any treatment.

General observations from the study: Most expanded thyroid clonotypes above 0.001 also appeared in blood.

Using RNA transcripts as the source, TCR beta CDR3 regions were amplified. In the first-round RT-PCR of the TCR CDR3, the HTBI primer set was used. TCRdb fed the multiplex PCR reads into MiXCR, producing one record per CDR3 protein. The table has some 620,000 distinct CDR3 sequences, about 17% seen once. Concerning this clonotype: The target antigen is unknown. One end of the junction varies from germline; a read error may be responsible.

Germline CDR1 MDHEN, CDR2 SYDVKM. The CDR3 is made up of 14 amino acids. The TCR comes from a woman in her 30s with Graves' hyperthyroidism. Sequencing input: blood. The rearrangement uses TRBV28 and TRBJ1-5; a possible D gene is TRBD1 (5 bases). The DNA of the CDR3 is TGTGCCAGCAGTGTCGACAGTTTCTTACAGCCCCAGCGTTTT. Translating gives CASSVDSFLQPQRF.